One sample yielded the 27 T cell receptor beta chains listed below, sequenced in a study of shared clonotypes between healthy human individuals (dated by TCRdb to 2018 to 2020). Library preparation employed the immunoSEQ multiplex PCR assay. The source is immuneACCESS, and TCRdb retained only in-frame sequences with V and J called. Part of the clones is not carried over; for the studies checked, unresolved V genes explain less than half of this, and the remainder is unexplained. The sample table holds about 380,000 clones, of which 90% to 97% were seen once. Around 0.32% of the sample is held by the ten biggest clonotypes. Sequencing input: memory CD8+ T cells sorted from blood. The sample's cell subset or site label, decoded: CD45RO+ cells pooled with CCR7-negative TemRA cells. These TCRs come from a man between 25 and 39 years old in good health.

This clone showed up just once. V gene TRBV5-5 combines with J gene TRBJ1-5; D may be TRBD1 (5 bases). The CDR3 runs to 13 residues. Trimming left V 2 bases short and J 5 bases short, with 8 bases between. CDR1 and CDR2 from the germline V gene are SGHKS and YYEKEE (reference sequence). The CDR3 loop is CASSFGGDQPQHF. In DNA, the CDR3 is TGTGCCAGCAGCTTTGGGGGGGATCAGCCCCAGCATTTT. Using reference TRBV5-5 and TRBJ1-5 for the parts outside the CDR3, the full variable domain is DAGVTQSPTHLIKTRGQQVTLRCSPISGHKSVSWYQQVLGQGPQFIFQYYEKEERGRGNFPDRFSARQFPNYSSELNVNALLLGDSALYLCASSFGGDQPQHFGDGTRLSIL.

This clone was counted a single time. V is TRBV10-1 and J is TRBJ2-7, with 10 bases matching TRBD1. The CDR3 is 17 residues long. V was clipped by 0 bases and J by 5 bases; unmatched bases: 10. Germline CDR1 and CDR2: WNHNN and SYGVQD (reference sequence). The CDR3 loop reads CASSESKTGTGVNEQYF. DNA of the CDR3: TGCGCCAGCAGTGAGTCGAAAACCGGGACAGGGGTCAACGAGCAGTACTTC.

This rearrangement joins TRBV30 to TRBJ1-1; D call uncertain. This CDR3 contains 11 residues. The germline V and J ends were trimmed by 0 bases and 6 bases, with 5 bases remaining between them. Germline values: CDR1 GTSNPN, CDR2 SVGIG (reference sequence). In DNA, the CDR3 is TGTGCCTGGAGTGTAAGTGCTGAAGCTTTCTTT. Translating gives CAWSVSAEAFF.

The V and J genes are TRBV7-3 and TRBJ2-1, with D possibly being TRBD2 (6 bases). CDR3 size: 15 residues. The germline CDR1 and CDR2 sequences are SGHTA and FQGTGA. Between the trimmed V and J ends, which lost 2 bases and 7 bases, there was a span of 15 bases. CDR3 nucleotide sequence: TGTGCCAGCAGCTTATCGGCGGGAAGATTAAATGAGCAGTTCTTC. Its translation is CASSLSAGRLNEQFF.

The chain links TRBV28 to TRBJ2-5, with TRBD2 matching 11 bases. With 5 bases clipped from V and 5 bases from J, the junction kept 13 bases outside the gene matches. The CDR3 has 17 amino acids. Germline V gene data show CDR1 as MDHEN and CDR2 as SYDVKM. The CDR3 nucleotides are TGTGCCAGCAGTCCCGGGCTAGCGGGAGGAAGGCGGGAGACCCAGTACTTC. Protein sequence: CASSPGLAGGRRETQYF.

The chain employs TRBV5-1 and TRBJ2-7; 7 bases are shared with TRBD1. The CDR3 loop spans 16 amino acids. Trimming at V came to 0 bases and at J to 2 bases, leaving 8 bases not matched to a gene. The V gene's germline CDR1 is SGHRS and CDR2 YFSETQ. DNA for the CDR3: TGCGCCAGCAGCTTGGGTCACAGGGGTGGGACCTACGAGCAGTACTTC. It is translated as CASSLGHRGGTYEQYF.

The sample holds one count of this clone. This sequence joins TRBV27 and TRBJ2-7; D may be TRBD1 or TRBD2 (5 bases each). The CDR3 spans 16 residues. Trimming removed 3 bases at V and 6 bases at J, with 21 bases between. CDR1 and CDR2 (germline): MNHEY, SMNVEV (reference sequence). CDR3: CASSLGTVLVGTEQYF. DNA for the CDR3: TGTGCCAGCAGTTTGGGGACGGTATTGGTTGGAACCGAGCAGTACTTC.

This clone was picked up one time. The gene calls are TRBV6-1 and TRBJ2-5; D is unresolved. This CDR3 region has 14 residues. V was shortened by 4 bases and J by 0 bases, with 9 bases between the two germline ends. Germline V gene lookup returns CDR1 MNHNS and CDR2 SASEGT. This CDR3 reads CASSGAPYQETQYF. The DNA for the CDR3 is TGTGCCAGCAGTGGAGCGCCGTACCAAGAGACCCAGTACTTC.

V gene TRBV14 combines with J gene TRBJ2-1; 10 positions agree with TRBD2. This CDR3 region has 18 residues. From germline, CDR1 is SGHDN and CDR2 FVKESK. The V gene end was trimmed by 0 bases and the J gene end by 4 bases; junction bases not matched to a gene: 9. The CDR3 bases are TGTGCCAGCAGCCAAGATAGTAGCGGGAGGCCCTCATACAATGAGCAGTTCTTC. Translation: CASSQDSSGRPSYNEQFF.

This chain links TRBV4-2 with TRBJ2-7; 7 bases match TRBD2. Trimming removed 3 bases from V and 5 bases from J; junction bases left unmatched: 10. This CDR3 spans 15 amino acids. Germline V gene sequence: CDR1 LGHNA, CDR2 YNFKEQ. The CDR3 nucleotides are TGTGCCAGCAGCCAGGGCGGGAGAACCGGGGACGAGCAGTACTTC. It encodes CASSQGGRTGDEQYF.

The CDR3 protein is CASSLARLAGTSDEQYF. In DNA form, the CDR3 reads TGTGCCAGCAGCTTAGCGCGGTTGGCAGGGACTAGTGACGAGCAGTACTTC. This chain joins TRBV7-8 and TRBJ2-7; 8 nucleotides line up with TRBD2. CDR1 is SGHVS, CDR2 FQNEAQ, per germline. V shed 0 bases and J 5 bases; nucleotides not matched to a gene: 12. The CDR3 extends over 17 amino acids.

The chain couples TRBV18 to TRBJ2-6; 9 bases are a match to TRBD2. Germline CDR1 reads KGHSH; CDR2 reads LQKENI. Trimming took 3 bases from V and 0 from J; bases not matched to a gene: 6. The CDR3 length is 18 residues. CDR3: CASSPRVAGVSGANVLTF. In nucleotides, the CDR3 is TGTGCCAGCTCACCGAGGGTAGCGGGAGTCTCTGGGGCCAACGTCCTGACTTTC.

The V gene is TRBV19, the J gene TRBJ1-3; the D gene is possibly TRBD1 (5 bases). Germline CDR1 reads LNHDA; CDR2 reads SQIVND (reference sequence). V lost 5 bases, J lost 1 base, and 12 bases lay in between. This CDR3 region has 15 residues. In DNA, the CDR3 is TGTGCCAGTAGTCCACGGGACCATTCTGGAAACACCATATATTTT. It encodes CASSPRDHSGNTIYF.

This chain links TRBV28 with TRBJ2-5; 12 nucleotides match TRBD2. The CDR3 extends over 15 amino acids. The germline V gene has CDR1 MDHEN and CDR2 SYDVKM. With V trimmed by 6 bases and J by 2 bases, 4 bases remained unmatched. This CDR3 is CASSRTSGTQETQYF. CDR3 bases: TGTGCCAGCAGCCGGACTAGCGGGACGCAAGAGACCCAGTACTTC.

This clone came up once. The J gene is TRBJ1-3, the V gene TRBV5-1; 7 bases map to TRBD1. With V trimmed by 2 bases and J by 2 bases, 1 base remained unmatched. The length of the CDR3 is 14 residues. Looked up from germline, CDR1 is SGHRS and CDR2 is YFSETQ. The CDR3 sequence is CASSLGGPGNTIYF. CDR3 coding DNA: TGCGCCAGCAGCTTAGGGGGCCCTGGAAACACCATATATTTT.

Comment on this clone: The same CDR3 is also encoded by other DNA sequences in this sample. This chain connects TRBV19 to TRBJ2-1, with 8 nucleotides matching TRBD2. Germline V CDR1 and CDR2: LNHDA, SQIVND (reference sequence). Germline trimming cut 4 bases from V and 0 bases from J; bases unmatched to any gene: 2. The length of the CDR3 is 15 residues. Written as DNA, the CDR3 is TGTGCCAGTAGTAGCGGGACTAGCTCCTACAATGAGCAGTTCTTC. Translation: CASSSGTSSYNEQFF.

About this clone: Sequence at one end of the junction differs from germline and may be a read error. The chain is built from TRBV6-5 and TRBJ2-1; 10 bases are a match to TRBD2. The germline V gene has CDR1 MNHEY and CDR2 SVGAGI. The CDR3 length is 15 residues. The chain's CDR3 is CASSYSGLAGAERFF. Written as DNA, the CDR3 is TGTGCCAGCAGTTACTCGGGGCTAGCGGGAGCTGAGCGGTTCTTC.

The rearrangement links TRBV30 to TRBJ2-1; TRBD2 matches 7 bases. Germline CDR1 reads GTSNPN; CDR2 reads SVGIG (reference sequence). The CDR3 sequence is 14 residues long. V lost 0 bases and J lost 6; bases outside the gene matches: 5. The CDR3 region is CAWSVLAAGNEQFF. CDR3 coding DNA: TGTGCCTGGAGTGTCCTAGCGGCCGGCAATGAGCAGTTCTTC.

This chain connects TRBV5-4 to TRBJ2-1; D is ambiguous. The CDR3 runs to 12 residues. Germline CDR1 and CDR2: SGHNT and YYREEE (reference sequence). V shed 0 bases and J shed 7 bases, with 5 bases lying between them. CDR3 DNA sequence: TGTGCCAGCAGCTTGGAGTGGAATGAGCAGTTCTTC. Residues: CASSLEWNEQFF.

The genes are TRBV4-2 and TRBJ2-1; 13 bases match TRBD2. Germline CDR1 reads LGHNA; CDR2 reads YNFKEQ. The CDR3 runs 15 residues. With V trimmed by 4 bases and J by 6 bases, 3 bases remained unmatched. The CDR3 region has the DNA TGTGCCAGCAGCCCCACTAGCGGGAGGGCCAATGAGCAGTTCTTC. It codes for CASSPTSGRANEQFF.

The chain is built from TRBV19 and TRBJ2-1; no clear D gene. The V end lost 3 bases, the J end lost 8 bases, and 5 bases lay between the germline ends. The CDR3 covers 11 residues. Germline V CDR1 and CDR2: LNHDA, SQIVND (reference sequence). CDR3 region: CASSIMDEQFF. Here the CDR3 DNA reads TGTGCCAGTAGTATTATGGATGAGCAGTTCTTC.

J is TRBJ1-5 and V is TRBV2; a weak D match, TRBD1 (6 bases). The germline CDR1 and CDR2 sequences are SNHLY and FYNNEI. The CDR3 has 15 residues. Between the trimmed V and J ends, which lost 6 bases and 1 base, there was a span of 13 bases. CDR3 sequence reads: CASSKDSTSNQPQHF. The DNA of the CDR3 is TGTGCCAGCAGCAAGGACAGCACGAGCAATCAGCCCCAGCATTTT.

This sequence joins TRBV10-1 and TRBJ1-2; a possible D gene is TRBD1 (6 bases). Germline V gene sequence: CDR1 WNHNN, CDR2 SYGVQD (reference sequence). The CDR3 is made up of 13 amino acids. V lost 0 bases and J 5 bases, leaving 7 bases between the germline ends. Written as DNA, the CDR3 is TGCGCCAGCAGTGAGTCCGGGACATATGGCTACACCTTC. Protein product: CASSESGTYGYTF.

V is TRBV11-2 and J is TRBJ2-1; D may be TRBD1 or TRBD2 (5 bases each). Germline loops: CDR1 SGHAT, CDR2 FQNNGV. Trimming cost V 3 bases and J 6 bases, with 21 bases left between them. The CDR3 extends over 17 amino acids. DNA for the CDR3: TGTGCCAGCAGCTTTGGGACGGCCCTTCTACTGTTCAATGAGCAGTTCTTC. Protein sequence: CASSFGTALLLFNEQFF.

The chain couples TRBV30 to TRBJ2-7; D is ambiguous. Trimming pared 0 bases from V and 6 bases from J, leaving 9 bases between. The CDR3 covers 12 residues. Germline CDR1 GTSNPN, CDR2 SVGIG (reference sequence). CDR3 bases: TGTGCCTGGAGTGTAGTGCAGCGCGAGCAGTACTTC. Its translation is CAWSVVQREQYF.

This chain joins TRBV30 and TRBJ2-1, with TRBD2 as a possible D gene (5 bases). The germline V and J ends were trimmed by 4 bases and 3 bases, with 10 bases remaining between them. Germline loops: CDR1 GTSNPN, CDR2 SVGIG (reference sequence). The CDR3 has 13 residues. Here the CDR3 reads CAWTPRDYNEQFF. The CDR3 DNA follows: TGTGCCTGGACTCCCCGGGACTACAATGAGCAGTTCTTC. The full variable domain, its missing parts supplied by reference TRBV30 and TRBJ2-1, is SQTIHQWPATLVQPVGSPLSLECTVEGTSNPNLYWYRQAAGRGLQLLFYSVGIGQISSEVPQNLSASRPQDRQFILSSKKLLLSDSGFYLCAWTPRDYNEQFFGPGTRLTVL.

The gene calls are TRBV6-1 and TRBJ2-4; 7 bases are shared with TRBD2. J was trimmed by 6 bases and V by 1 base; bases with no gene match: 9. This CDR3 has 16 residues. The germline V gene encodes CDR1 MNHNS and CDR2 SASEGT. Here the CDR3 DNA reads TGTGCCAGCAGTGAAGATCTGACGGGGGGTAGAAACATTCAGTACTTC. Its translation is CASSEDLTGGRNIQYF.